This entry is about one T cell receptor beta chain. Its antigen is unidentified. The entry originates in a study of OX40 agonist ivuxolimab in advanced cancers. For the study at large: Clinicians treated patients with ivuxolimab, an agonistic anti-OX40 (CD134) antibody. Study-level results: At 0.1 to 3.0 mg/kg, CD4+ and CD8+ blood T cells expanded clonally by week 6. Averaged across samples, CD8+ T cells carried more expanded clones than CD4+ did.

A history of autoimmune disease or systemic immunosuppression excluded patients. The ends lost 4 bases at V and 6 bases at J; junction bases unmatched: 3. Looked up from germline, CDR1 is MGHDK and CDR2 is SYGVNS. This CDR3 comprises 15 residues. Assay used: immunoSEQ multiplex PCR; TCRdb lists only in-frame clones, some missing. Altogether 55,000 to 65,000 clones are present, about 92% being singletons, with the ten largest covering approximately 23%. This specimen consisted of CD4+ or CD8+ T cells sorted from blood, obtained in a trial of the OX40 agonist ivuxolimab. J is TRBJ2-3 and V is TRBV25-1, with 14 bases identical to TRBD2. The TCR originated in an adult with an advanced solid tumor such as melanoma, head and neck, liver or kidney cancer. The CDR3 here is CASSGWTSGRDTQYF. The DNA for the CDR3 is TGTGCCAGCAGTGGCTGGACTAGCGGGAGGGATACGCAGTATTTT.